The 14 T cell receptor beta chains below come from one sample, sequenced in a study of human T cells and chemical hapten exposure. Using its own MiXCR run on the RACE reads, TCRdb lists one record per CDR3 protein. Among roughly 81,000 distinct CDR3 sequences listed, around 7.9% were seen once. Regarding time point: pre-sensitization, week 0. Treatment specified: therapeutic diphenylcyclopropenone sensitization with weekly scalp DPC. The sample consisted of whole blood, taken in connection with sensitization to the hapten diphenylcyclopropenone (DPC). The receptor source for this set is a man aged 35-49 years with alopecia areata. Some clones in this sample may be carry-over from other donors' samples.

This clonotype showed up just a few times. The chain uses TRBV24-1 and TRBJ2-3, with TRBD2 matching over 14 bases. This CDR3 has 19 amino acids. After removal of 2 bases from V and 6 bases from J, the junction contained 12 bases not matched to a gene. Per germline, CDR1 KGHDR and CDR2 SFDVKD. The chain's CDR3 is CATSDSRGTSGSSLDTQYF. The CDR3 nucleotides read TGTGCCACCAGTGATTCGCGCGGGACTAGCGGGAGTAGTTTGGATACGCAGTATTTT.

This clonotype was recorded a few times. V and J are TRBV28 and TRBJ1-4, with 9 bases matching TRBD1. The CDR3 runs 15 residues. Trimming cost V 2 bases and J 5 bases; bases outside gene matches: 3. Germline V gene data show CDR1 as MDHEN and CDR2 as SYDVKM. DNA of the CDR3: TGTGCCAGCAGTTTACTCGGGACAGGGAATGAAAAACTGTTTTTT. As protein: CASSLLGTGNEKLFF.

This clonotype appeared many times. The V and J genes are TRBV7-2 and TRBJ2-1, with 9 bases aligning to TRBD2. The CDR3 runs to 17 residues. Germline loops: CDR1 SGHTA, CDR2 FQGNSA. Unmatched junction bases numbered 12, after V lost 1 base and J lost 8 bases. The DNA for the CDR3 is TGTGCCAGCAGCTTAGGAGGCGGGAGGGCCTTAGGGCATGAGCAGTTCTTC. It yields the protein CASSLGGGRALGHEQFF.

This chain connects TRBV30 to TRBJ1-2, with 9 bases matching TRBD1. CDR1 and CDR2 from the germline V gene are GTSNPN and SVGIG (reference sequence). The CDR3 consists of 13 residues. The J segment lost 6 bases and the V segment lost 0 bases, leaving 2 bases of the junction unmatched. The CDR3 region has the DNA TGTGCCTGGAGTGTAGGACAGGGGAATGGCTACACCTTC. Protein product: CAWSVGQGNGYTF.

The table lists this clonotype with a few counts. The chain joins TRBV12-3 or TRBV12-4 to TRBJ2-3; 8 bases align to TRBD2. The CDR3 sequence is 16 residues long. The J segment lost 0 bases and the V segment lost 5 bases, leaving 7 bases of the junction unmatched. CDR3 protein: CASSTGLALSTDTQYF. The CDR3 region has the DNA TGTGCCAGCAGTACAGGACTAGCCCTTAGCACAGATACGCAGTATTTT.

This rearrangement joins TRBV12-3 or TRBV12-4 to TRBJ2-7; no reliable D call. V was pared by 0 bases and J by 4 bases, with 4 bases between. The CDR3 spans 12 residues. CDR3 nucleotide sequence: TGTGCCAGCAGTTTAGCTGGATACGAGCAGTACGTC. Translation gives CASSLAGYEQYV.

This clonotype was counted between two and nine times. V gene TRBV11-2 combines with J gene TRBJ1-2; 9 positions agree with TRBD1. The germline V gene has CDR1 SGHAT and CDR2 FQNNGV. V gave up 4 bases and J gave up 6 bases; unmatched junction bases: 9. The CDR3 has 15 residues. The CDR3 DNA reads TGTGCCAGCAGCTCGACAGGGGGTGGCTCTAATGGCTACACCTTC. Protein sequence: CASSSTGGGSNGYTF. Full variable domain (missing parts from reference TRBV11-2 and TRBJ1-2): EAGVAQSPRYKIIEKRQSVAFWCNPISGHATLYWYQQILGQGPKLLIQFQNNGVVDDSQLPKDRFSAERLKGVDSTLKIQPAKLEDSAVYLCASSSTGGGSNGYTFGSGTRLTVV.

The sample holds many counts of this clonotype. The V call is TRBV29-1, the J call TRBJ1-3, with a tentative D call TRBD1 (5 bases). Germline V gene lookup returns CDR1 SQVTM and CDR2 ANQGSEA. The CDR3 totals 13 residues. With 4 bases removed from V and 2 bases from J, the gap between germline ends came to 9 bases. DNA for the CDR3: TGCAGCGTTGCGTGGGGGACTGGAAACACCATATATTTT. Protein sequence: CSVAWGTGNTIYF. The full variable domain, with the rest looked up from reference TRBV29-1 and TRBJ1-3, is SAVISQKPSRDICQRGTSLTIQCQVDSQVTMMFWYRQQPGQSLTLIATANQGSEATYESGFVIDKFPISRPNLTFSTLTVSNMSPEDSSIYLCSVAWGTGNTIYFGEGSWLTVV.

The chain has TRBV6-6 and TRBJ2-3; D call uncertain. Per the germline V gene, CDR1 is MNHNY and CDR2 is SVGAGI (reference sequence). The CDR3 is 15 amino acids. Trimming took 4 bases from V and 4 from J, leaving 15 bases between them. Written as DNA, the CDR3 is TGTGCCAGCAGTTCCTCGGCGATAGTGGCAGATACGCAGTATTTT. This encodes CASSSSAIVADTQYF.

This clonotype was found a few times. One end of the junction does not line up with germline, which may come from a read error. This chain connects TRBV27 to TRBJ2-7, with D perhaps assigned TRBD1 or TRBD2 (6 bases each). Germline lookup yields CDR1 MNHEY and CDR2 SMNVEV (reference sequence). CDR3 length equals 13 residues. The CDR3 spells CASGLGGEYEQYF. The CDR3 bases are TGTGCCAGCGGTTTGGGGGGCGAGTACGAGCAGTACTTC.

The chain couples TRBV28 to TRBJ2-6; D is undetermined. CDR1 is MDHEN and CDR2 is SYDVKM in the germline V gene. CDR3 length equals 11 residues. Trimming shortened V by 11 bases and J by 4 bases, and 6 bases separated the two germline ends. The CDR3 sequence: CASRGANVLTF. The CDR3 DNA sequence: TGTGCCTCCCGCGGGGCCAACGTCCTGACTTTC.

This clonotype came up a few times. V is TRBV27 and J is TRBJ2-1; 7 positions agree with TRBD2. This CDR3 spans 16 amino acids. CDR1 and CDR2 (germline): MNHEY, SMNVEV (reference sequence). Trimming cost V 0 bases and J 10 bases; bases outside gene matches: 12. The CDR3 DNA follows: TGTGCCAGCAGTTTATCATCGGGGGGTGCCCCTCGCGAGCAGTTCTTC. Amino acid sequence: CASSLSSGGAPREQFF.

This clonotype was observed a handful of times. CDR3 residues: CSVESGPHYNEQFF. The CDR3 bases are TGCAGCGTTGAAAGCGGTCCCCACTACAATGAGCAGTTCTTC. The rearrangement joins TRBV29-1 to TRBJ2-1, with D possibly being TRBD2 (5 bases). Germline V CDR1 and CDR2: SQVTM, ANQGSEA. The CDR3 runs 14 residues. Trimming shortened V by 2 bases and J by 3 bases, and 11 bases separated the two germline ends.

This clonotype was picked up one time. J is TRBJ2-3 and V is TRBV18; 8 nucleotides agree with TRBD2. The CDR3 contains 16 residues. V lost 0 bases, J lost 4 bases, and 6 bases stayed unmatched. Germline values: CDR1 KGHSH, CDR2 LQKENI. CDR3 nucleotide sequence: TGTGCCAGCTCACCACCGATCGGGAGGGCCTCAGATACGCAGTATTTT. Translation: CASSPPIGRASDTQYF. Combining the CDR3 with reference TRBV18 and TRBJ2-3 gives the whole variable domain NAGVMQNPRHLVRRRGQEARLRCSPMKGHSHVYWYRQLPEEGLKFMVYLQKENIIDESGMPKERFSAEFPKEGPSILRIQQVVRGDSAAYFCASSPPIGRASDTQYFGPGTRLTVL.